The clone carrying this TCR beta chain has a count of ten or more. This entry is derived from a study of CDR3 diversity in severe acne. TCRdb redid the calling of the PCR reads with MiXCR, one entry per CDR3 protein. The sample has roughly 100,000 distinct CDR3 sequences; approximately 47% are singletons. The V gene end was trimmed by 3 bases and the J gene end by 6 bases; junction bases not matched to a gene: 1. The CDR3 consists of 13 residues. Germline CDR1 LNHDA, CDR2 SQIVND (reference sequence). This TCR derives from a male donor with acne. Sequencing used blood. The gene calls are TRBV19 and TRBJ1-2, with 10 bases fitting TRBD1. The CDR3 region has the DNA TGTGCCAGTAGTATGGACAGGGGGAATGGCTACACCTTC. Translation gives CASSMDRGNGYTF.